Below are 22 T cell receptor beta chains sequenced from a single sample in a study of T cell responses to AZD1222 COVID-19 vaccine (dated by TCRdb to the early 2020s). Libraries were constructed by the immunoSEQ multiplex PCR assay. TCRdb holds this immuneACCESS table with in-frame rearrangements only. Some clones are missing; in checked studies, unresolved V genes explain under half, and the rest has no known cause. Counted in this sample were some 120,000 clones; about 90% of them appeared once. The ten biggest clones cover under 1.5% of the sample. The time point label here, explained by the study, means: baseline before first vaccination. Specimen: peripheral blood, collected on day 0 of AZD1222 vaccination. The source is an adult in good health.

V and J are TRBV7-3 and TRBJ2-6; D tentatively reads TRBD1 or TRBD2 (5 bases each). Germline V gene data show CDR1 as SGHTA and CDR2 as FQGTGA. The V and J ends lost 5 bases and 4 bases respectively, with 18 bases between them. The length of the CDR3 is 17 residues. In DNA form, the CDR3 reads TGTGCCAGCAGCCGGGCGAGGGGATCAGTCGGGGCCAACGTCCTGACTTTC. Protein sequence: CASSRARGSVGANVLTF.

This chain connects TRBV7-3 to TRBJ2-3, with 9 bases that match TRBD1. The CDR3 sequence is 15 residues long. Germline V lookup: CDR1 SGHTA, CDR2 FQGTGA. The trim removed 2 bases at V and 3 bases at J, leaving 3 bases unmatched. CDR3: CASSLEGQGTDTQYF. The CDR3 DNA reads TGTGCCAGCAGCTTAGAGGGACAGGGAACAGATACGCAGTATTTT.

The chain employs TRBV9 and TRBJ2-3; TRBD2 matches at 11 bases. Germline V gene sequence: CDR1 SGDLS, CDR2 YYNGEE. CDR3 length: 17 residues. V lost 3 bases to trimming and J lost 2 bases; unmatched junction nucleotides: 8. The CDR3 loop reads CASSETLAGGPTDTQYF. DNA of the CDR3: TGTGCCAGCAGCGAAACTTTAGCGGGGGGGCCCACAGATACGCAGTATTTT. The entire variable domain, with the rest obtained from reference TRBV9 and TRBJ2-3, is as follows: DSGVTQTPKHLITATGQRVTLRCSPRSGDLSVYWYQQSLDQGLQFLIQYYNGEERAKGNILERFSAQQFPDLHSELNLSSLELGDSALYFCASSETLAGGPTDTQYFGPGTRLTVL.

V is TRBV2 and J is TRBJ1-1; D unclear. V was trimmed by 6 bases and J by 1 base, leaving 15 bases between them. Germline V gives CDR1 SNHLY, CDR2 FYNNEI. The CDR3 sequence is 15 residues long. The CDR3 DNA is TGTGCCAGCAGGTCAACGGACGGTACGAACACTGAAGCTTTCTTT. Its translation is CASRSTDGTNTEAFF.

The chain is built from TRBV18 and TRBJ1-3; no clear D gene. The V gene's germline CDR1 is KGHSH and CDR2 LQKENI. CDR3 length: 15 amino acids. Trimming took 6 bases from V and 0 from J, leaving 12 bases between them. As DNA, the CDR3 is TGTGCCAGCTCCCCTCAGGATGCCTCTGGAAACACCATATATTTT. This gives the protein CASSPQDASGNTIYF.

CDR3 residues: CSANGGEKLFF. In nucleotides, the CDR3 is TGCAGTGCTAACGGAGGTGAAAAACTGTTTTTT. V is TRBV20-1 and J is TRBJ1-4; no clear D gene. The CDR3 spans 11 residues. With 4 bases removed from V and 7 bases from J, the gap between germline ends came to 7 bases. Looked up from germline, CDR1 is DFQATT and CDR2 is SNEGSKA (reference sequence).

V gene TRBV4-3 combines with J gene TRBJ2-7, with no clear D. Germline V gives CDR1 LGHNA, CDR2 YSLEER. V was pared by 0 bases and J by 5 bases, with 11 bases between. This CDR3 has 14 residues. The chain's CDR3 is CASSQELGRNEQYF. DNA of the CDR3: TGCGCCAGCAGCCAAGAACTGGGCAGGAACGAGCAGTACTTC.

V usage is TRBV9 and J usage is TRBJ1-2; TRBD1 is a possible D gene (6 bases). The germline V gene encodes CDR1 SGDLS and CDR2 YYNGEE. The V gene lost 3 bases and the J gene lost 1 base, with 10 bases spanning the gap. There are 14 residues in the CDR3. CDR3 coding DNA: TGTGCCAGCAGCGCACAGGGTCTTAACTATGGCTACACCTTC. It translates to CASSAQGLNYGYTF.

This chain joins TRBV7-5 and TRBJ2-1; TRBD2, the table's D call, lacks a check against the DNA. TRBV7-5 is a listed pseudogene. The CDR3 runs to 18 residues. CDR3 in amino acids: CVRSLASPLDPGSNEQFF. For the CDR3, the DNA is TGTGTCAGAAGCTTAGCGTCTCCATTGGACCCGGGGTCCAATGAGCAGTTCTTC.

This chain connects TRBV6-2 or TRBV6-3 to TRBJ2-7; D possibly matches TRBD1 or TRBD2 (5 bases each). Trimming shortened V by 0 bases and J by 4 bases, and 22 bases separated the two germline ends. Germline V gene sequence: CDR1 MNHEY, CDR2 SVGEGT. The CDR3 totals 18 residues. DNA for the CDR3: TGTGCCAGCAGTTACTCGAGTATGCCGGGACGCCGCCCTTACGAGCAGTACTTC. This encodes CASSYSSMPGRRPYEQYF.

This clone was seen only a few times. The chain uses TRBV19 and TRBJ1-1; a possible D gene is TRBD1 (5 bases). The CDR3 spans 13 residues. The germline V and J ends were trimmed by 5 bases and 5 bases, with 12 bases remaining between them. The germline V gene encodes CDR1 LNHDA and CDR2 SQIVND (reference sequence). CDR3 sequence: CASSSMGVTEAFF. The CDR3 DNA reads as TGTGCCAGTAGTTCAATGGGGGTTACTGAAGCTTTCTTT.

The rearrangement links TRBV4-2 to TRBJ2-4, with D perhaps TRBD1 (6 bases). There are 16 residues in the CDR3. In germline, CDR1 is LGHNA, CDR2 YNFKEQ. V shed 3 bases and J shed 3 bases, with 15 bases lying between them. The CDR3 is CASSHPTGQSKNIQYF. The CDR3 DNA follows: TGTGCCAGCAGCCACCCCACCGGACAGAGCAAAAACATTCAGTACTTC.

The chain couples TRBV28 to TRBJ2-7, with 10 bases matching TRBD2. V shed 6 bases, J shed 2 bases, and the junction held 10 bases outside the gene matches. CDR3 size: 16 residues. Germline V gene data show CDR1 as MDHEN and CDR2 as SYDVKM. The CDR3: CASSSYSGGTTYEQYF. For the CDR3, the DNA is TGTGCCAGCAGCTCCTATAGCGGGGGGACGACCTACGAGCAGTACTTC. The variable domain in full, completed from reference TRBV28 and TRBJ2-7, reads DVKVTQSSRYLVKRTGEKVFLECVQDMDHENMFWYRQDPGLGLRLIYFSYDVKMKEKGDIPEGYSVSREKKERFSLILESASTNQTSMYLCASSSYSGGTTYEQYFGPGTRLTVT.

The V call is TRBV18, the J call TRBJ1-1, with D uncertain. CDR3 length equals 11 residues. Trimming removed 5 bases from V and 11 bases from J, with 12 bases in between. Germline CDR1 and CDR2: KGHSH and LQKENI. Written as DNA, the CDR3 is TGTGCCAGCTCAACGACCGGGAGGGCTTTCTTT. Translated: CASSTTGRAFF. Complete variable domain (other parts from reference TRBV18 and TRBJ1-1): NAGVMQNPRHLVRRRGQEARLRCSPMKGHSHVYWYRQLPEEGLKFMVYLQKENIIDESGMPKERFSAEFPKEGPSILRIQQVVRGDSAAYFCASSTTGRAFFGQGTRLTVV.

The chain is built from TRBV6-2 or TRBV6-3 and TRBJ1-2, with D tentatively TRBD1 (5 bases). Trimming pared 6 bases from V and 5 bases from J, leaving 10 bases between. CDR3 length equals 12 residues. The V gene's germline CDR1 is MNHEY and CDR2 SVGEGT. The CDR3, as DNA: TGTGCCAGCAGCCCCCGGGGGTATGGCTACACCTTC. Its protein product is CASSPRGYGYTF.

This chain connects TRBV15 to TRBJ1-1, with TRBD1 identical over 7 bases. Germline V gene sequence: CDR1 LNHNV, CDR2 YYDKDF (reference sequence). The CDR3 spans 15 residues. V was pared by 3 bases and J by 3 bases, with 7 bases of the junction left unmatched. Here the CDR3 DNA reads TGTGCCACCAGCAGCCGGACAGGAGTTTACACTGAAGCTTTCTTT. This gives the protein CATSSRTGVYTEAFF.

This chain links TRBV30 with TRBJ1-2; perhaps TRBD1 as D (5 bases). Germline CDR1 GTSNPN, CDR2 SVGIG (reference sequence). V gave up 0 bases and J gave up 8 bases, with 13 bases separating them. CDR3 length: 13 residues. The CDR3 sequence is CAWSVGQVGGYTF. The CDR3 nucleotides read TGTGCCTGGAGTGTGGGGCAGGTTGGAGGCTACACCTTC. Supplemented by reference TRBV30 and TRBJ1-2, the full variable domain reads SQTIHQWPATLVQPVGSPLSLECTVEGTSNPNLYWYRQAAGRGLQLLFYSVGIGQISSEVPQNLSASRPQDRQFILSSKKLLLSDSGFYLCAWSVGQVGGYTFGSGTRLTVV.

This rearrangement joins TRBV4-1 to TRBJ2-2; TRBD1 matches 7 bases. From germline, CDR1 is MGHRA and CDR2 YSYEKL. With 2 bases clipped from V and 0 bases from J, the junction kept 6 bases outside the gene matches. The CDR3 loop spans 17 amino acids. CDR3 in DNA: TGCGCCAGCAGCCAACCCGAGGACAGGCCGAACACCGGGGAGCTGTTTTTT. It specifies CASSQPEDRPNTGELFF.

The V call is TRBV2, the J call TRBJ1-1; D call uncertain. Germline V lookup: CDR1 SNHLY, CDR2 FYNNEI. V was clipped by 6 bases and J by 1 base, with 18 bases between them. The CDR3 contains 16 residues. DNA for the CDR3: TGTGCCAGCAGGGTCGAGGCCTCCATCGGGAACACTGAAGCTTTCTTT. Translating gives CASRVEASIGNTEAFF.

The DNA for the CDR3 is TGTGCCAGCACACGCAGTACTGGAAACACCATATATTTT. Its protein product is CASTRSTGNTIYF. The chain links TRBV28 to TRBJ1-3; unclear D gene. CDR1 and CDR2 from the germline V gene are MDHEN and SYDVKM. This CDR3 is 13 amino acids long. V gave up 7 bases and J gave up 2 bases, with 9 bases separating them.

J is TRBJ2-7 and V is TRBV23-1; 9 bases agree with TRBD1. TRBV23-1 is an open reading frame whose function is uncertain. V trimming: 1 base; J trimming: 2 bases; junction bases outside the gene matches: 6. This CDR3 spans 16 amino acids. This CDR3 reads CASSQYLGQGPYEQYF. DNA of the CDR3: TGCGCCAGCAGTCAATACCTGGGACAGGGTCCCTACGAGCAGTACTTC.

The V and J genes are TRBV28 and TRBJ2-7; D is possibly TRBD2 (5 bases). V was trimmed by 5 bases and J by 3 bases, leaving 17 bases between them. CDR1 MDHEN and CDR2 SYDVKM come from the germline V gene. CDR3 length: 15 residues. CDR3: CASSAPKGSFYEQYF. The CDR3 DNA is TGTGCCAGCAGTGCACCCAAAGGGAGTTTCTACGAGCAGTACTTC.